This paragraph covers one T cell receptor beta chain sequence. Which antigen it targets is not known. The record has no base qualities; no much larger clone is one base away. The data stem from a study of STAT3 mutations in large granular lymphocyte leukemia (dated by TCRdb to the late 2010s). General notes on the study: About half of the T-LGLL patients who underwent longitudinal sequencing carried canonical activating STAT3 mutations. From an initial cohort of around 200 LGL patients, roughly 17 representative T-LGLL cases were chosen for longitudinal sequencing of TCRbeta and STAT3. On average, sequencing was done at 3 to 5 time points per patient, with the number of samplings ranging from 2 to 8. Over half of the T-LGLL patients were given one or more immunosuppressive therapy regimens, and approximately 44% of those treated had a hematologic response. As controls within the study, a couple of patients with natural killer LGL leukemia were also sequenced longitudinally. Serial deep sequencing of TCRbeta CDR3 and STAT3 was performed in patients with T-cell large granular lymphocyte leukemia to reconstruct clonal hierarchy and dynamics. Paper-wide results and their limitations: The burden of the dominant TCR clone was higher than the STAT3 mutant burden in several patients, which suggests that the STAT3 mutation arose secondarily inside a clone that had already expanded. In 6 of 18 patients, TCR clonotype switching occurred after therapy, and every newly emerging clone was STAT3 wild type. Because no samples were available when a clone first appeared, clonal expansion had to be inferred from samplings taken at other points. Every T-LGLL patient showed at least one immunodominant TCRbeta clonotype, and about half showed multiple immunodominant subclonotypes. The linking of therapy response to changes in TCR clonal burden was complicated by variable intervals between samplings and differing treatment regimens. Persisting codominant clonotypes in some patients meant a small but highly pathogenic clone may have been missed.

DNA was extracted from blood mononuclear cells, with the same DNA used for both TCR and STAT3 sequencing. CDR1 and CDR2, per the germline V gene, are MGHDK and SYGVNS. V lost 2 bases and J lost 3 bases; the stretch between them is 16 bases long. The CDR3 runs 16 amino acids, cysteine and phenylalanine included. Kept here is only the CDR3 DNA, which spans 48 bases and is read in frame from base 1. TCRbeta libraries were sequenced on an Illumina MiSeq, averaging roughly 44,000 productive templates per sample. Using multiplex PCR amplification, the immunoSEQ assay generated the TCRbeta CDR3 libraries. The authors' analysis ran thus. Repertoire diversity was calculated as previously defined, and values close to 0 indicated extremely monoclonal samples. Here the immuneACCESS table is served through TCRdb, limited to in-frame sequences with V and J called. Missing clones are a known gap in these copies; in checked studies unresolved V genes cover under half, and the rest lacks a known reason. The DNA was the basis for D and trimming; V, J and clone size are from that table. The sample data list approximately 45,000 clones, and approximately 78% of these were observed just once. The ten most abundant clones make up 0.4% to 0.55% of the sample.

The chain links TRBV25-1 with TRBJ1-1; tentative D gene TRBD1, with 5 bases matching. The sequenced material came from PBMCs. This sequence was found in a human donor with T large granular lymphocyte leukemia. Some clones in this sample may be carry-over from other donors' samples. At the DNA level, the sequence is TGTGCCAGCAGTGAAGGTAGGGGACTTACTTACACTGAAGCTTTCTTT. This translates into CASSEGRGLTYTEAFF.